Presented here are 27 T cell receptor beta chains from one specimen sequenced in a study of blood T cell repertoires in COVID-19. Assay used: immunoSEQ multiplex PCR; TCRdb lists only in-frame clones, some missing. The sample lists more than 150,000 clones, 90% occurring once. Sequenced material: peripheral blood. The receptors come from a man aged 45-60 years with acute or convalescent COVID-19.

CDR3 bases: TGTGCCAGCAGCGTAGATAGGGACACTTACGAGCAGTACTTC. It is translated as CASSVDRDTYEQYF. This chain uses TRBV9 with TRBJ2-7; D perhaps matches TRBD1 (6 bases). Germline-derived CDR1 and CDR2 are SGDLS and YYNGEE. The CDR3 has 14 residues. With 0 bases removed from V and 4 bases from J, the gap between germline ends came to 11 bases.

This chain links TRBV10-3 with TRBJ2-3, with D possibly matching TRBD2 (6 bases). V gave up 2 bases and J gave up 1 base, with 10 bases separating them. The CDR3 extends over 15 amino acids. In germline, CDR1 is ENHRY, CDR2 SYGVKD. The CDR3 sequence is CAISETASGTDTQYF. Written as DNA, the CDR3 is TGTGCCATCAGTGAGACGGCTAGCGGCACAGATACGCAGTATTTT.

J is TRBJ2-1 and V is TRBV5-1; D is uncertain. Germline V gives CDR1 SGHRS, CDR2 YFSETQ. V lost 2 bases and J 4 bases, leaving 10 bases between the germline ends. CDR3 length: 14 residues. The CDR3 loop is CASSLTDKYNEQFF. The CDR3 DNA sequence: TGCGCCAGCAGCTTAACAGACAAGTACAATGAGCAGTTCTTC.

The CDR3 coding sequence is TGCAGCGTTGAAACCAGAAACTATGGCTACACCTTC. Translation gives CSVETRNYGYTF. The rearrangement joins TRBV29-1 to TRBJ1-2; no definite D call. The germline V gene encodes CDR1 SQVTM and CDR2 ANQGSEA. The CDR3 has 12 residues. Trimming pared 2 bases from V and 2 bases from J, leaving 6 bases between. The full variable domain, rest sourced from reference TRBV29-1 and TRBJ1-2, is SAVISQKPSRDICQRGTSLTIQCQVDSQVTMMFWYRQQPGQSLTLIATANQGSEATYESGFVIDKFPISRPNLTFSTLTVSNMSPEDSSIYLCSVETRNYGYTFGSGTRLTVV.

J is TRBJ1-5 and V is TRBV2, with D possibly being TRBD1 (5 bases). Germline-derived CDR1 and CDR2 are SNHLY and FYNNEI. V was clipped by 3 bases and J by 0 bases, with 12 bases between them. The CDR3 spans 16 residues. The DNA for the CDR3 is TGTGCCAGCAGTGAGTTCGGGGGGAATAGCAATCAGCCCCAGCATTTT. It encodes CASSEFGGNSNQPQHF.

The rearrangement uses TRBV11-2 and TRBJ2-3; 12 bases align to TRBD2. The CDR3 loop spans 19 amino acids. Germline V gives CDR1 SGHAT, CDR2 FQNNGV. J was trimmed by 0 bases and V by 8 bases; bases with no gene match: 15. The CDR3 DNA reads as TGTGCCAGCCGGGATCTACCGGGACTAGCGGGTTCTAGCACAGATACGCAGTATTTT. It codes for CASRDLPGLAGSSTDTQYF.

The V gene is TRBV5-4, the J gene TRBJ2-7, with 8 bases lining up with TRBD2. The CDR3 consists of 15 residues. The trim removed 3 bases at V and 2 bases at J, leaving 7 bases unmatched. From germline, CDR1 is SGHNT and CDR2 YYREEE (reference sequence). CDR3 coding DNA: TGTGCCAGCAGCTCCCAGCGGGAGAGGGCCTACGAGCAGTACTTC. Protein: CASSSQRERAYEQYF.

J is TRBJ1-1 and V is TRBV11-2; D gene unclear. Germline V gene data show CDR1 as SGHAT and CDR2 as FQNNGV. CDR3 length equals 13 residues. Trimming took 0 bases from V and 7 from J, leaving 9 bases between them. CDR3 region: CASSLEGLGEAFF. The CDR3 DNA follows: TGTGCCAGCAGCTTAGAGGGCTTGGGTGAAGCTTTCTTT.

J is TRBJ1-4 and V is TRBV13; D not resolved. The V and J ends lost 4 bases and 8 bases respectively, with 14 bases between them. There are 14 residues in the CDR3. The germline V gene encodes CDR1 PRHDT and CDR2 FYEKMQ (reference sequence). CDR3 coding DNA: TGTGCCAGCAGCTCCCGGAAAACGGGGGAAAAACTGTTTTTT. Its translation is CASSSRKTGEKLFF.

V usage is TRBV28 and J usage is TRBJ2-1; 9 nucleotides line up with TRBD2. The CDR3 has 17 residues. The germline gives CDR1 MDHEN, CDR2 SYDVKM. V lost 8 bases to trimming and J lost 6 bases; unmatched junction nucleotides: 17. The CDR3 DNA follows: TGTGCCAGCGTCCCCCGTGGGTGGCGGGAGGGCTTCAATGAGCAGTTCTTC. Translation: CASVPRGWREGFNEQFF. The full variable domain, in which reference TRBV28 and TRBJ2-1 provide the parts outside the CDR3, is DVKVTQSSRYLVKRTGEKVFLECVQDMDHENMFWYRQDPGLGLRLIYFSYDVKMKEKGDIPEGYSVSREKKERFSLILESASTNQTSMYLCASVPRGWREGFNEQFFGPGTRLTVL.

This chain links TRBV6-1 with TRBJ2-2, with D uncertain. Per germline, CDR1 MNHNS and CDR2 SASEGT. V was trimmed by 6 bases and J by 0 bases, leaving 11 bases between them. The CDR3 contains 15 residues. The DNA for the CDR3 is TGTGCCAGCAGCCTACCCCCCGCGAACACCGGGGAGCTGTTTTTT. It codes for CASSLPPANTGELFF.

V gene TRBV11-3 combines with J gene TRBJ2-4; D gene ambiguous. This CDR3 spans 13 amino acids. Germline values: CDR1 SGHNT, CDR2 YENEEA. With 5 bases removed from V and 16 bases from J, the gap between germline ends came to 21 bases. CDR3 nucleotides: TGTGCCAGCAGCCCCGGGTGGCAAGCAGACCAATACTTC. Translating it yields CASSPGWQADQYF. Using reference TRBV11-3 and TRBJ2-4 for the parts outside the CDR3, the full variable domain is EAGVVQSPRYKIIEKKQPVAFWCNPISGHNTLYWYLQNLGQGPELLIRYENEEAVDDSQLPKDRFSAERLKGVDSTLKIQPAELGDSAVYLCASSPGWQADQYFGAGTRLSVL.

This clone was observed once. The V call is TRBV27, the J call TRBJ2-3; maybe TRBD2 (7 bases). Germline V lookup: CDR1 MNHEY, CDR2 SMNVEV (reference sequence). CDR3 length: 17 amino acids. The V gene lost 5 bases and the J gene lost 5 bases, with 23 bases spanning the gap. Written as DNA, the CDR3 is TGTGCCAGCAGTCTCCTCCCCGTCCCGGGGGGCGGAGATACGCAGTATTTT. This codes for CASSLLPVPGGGDTQYF.

CDR3 in DNA: TGCGCCAGCAGCTTGGGACTAGCGGGACCTCCTACCTACGAGCAGTACTTC. Translation: CASSLGLAGPPTYEQYF. The V gene is TRBV5-1, the J gene TRBJ2-7; 11 bases are shared with TRBD2. V lost 0 bases, J lost 2 bases, and 7 bases stayed unmatched. The CDR3 extends over 17 amino acids. Germline values: CDR1 SGHRS, CDR2 YFSETQ.

This chain uses TRBV20-1 with TRBJ2-1; no clear D. The CDR3 is made up of 11 amino acids. Germline CDR1 DFQATT, CDR2 SNEGSKA (reference sequence). Trimming left V 4 bases short and J 7 bases short, with 8 bases between. CDR3 sequence: CSANPANEQFF. CDR3 DNA: TGCAGTGCTAACCCCGCGAATGAGCAGTTCTTC.

This chain joins TRBV15 and TRBJ2-5; D not certain. V was clipped by 3 bases and J by 5 bases, with 10 bases between them. This CDR3 region has 13 residues. Germline V CDR1 and CDR2: LNHNV, YYDKDF (reference sequence). The CDR3 here is CATSRSLSETQYF. The CDR3 DNA is TGTGCCACCAGCAGGTCTTTATCCGAGACCCAGTACTTC.

The chain recombines TRBV23-1 with TRBJ2-5, with TRBD2 as a possible D gene (7 bases). TRBV23-1 is flagged as an ORF with uncertain function. The germline V and J ends were trimmed by 0 bases and 5 bases, with 16 bases remaining between them. The CDR3 extends over 16 amino acids. CDR3 in amino acids: CASSQSPAGAGETQYF. CDR3 bases: TGCGCCAGCAGTCAATCGCCGGCGGGGGCGGGGGAGACCCAGTACTTC.

The rearrangement joins TRBV24-1 to TRBJ2-1, with 7 bases fitting TRBD2. V trimming: 3 bases; J trimming: 3 bases; junction bases outside the gene matches: 10. The germline V gene has CDR1 KGHDR and CDR2 SFDVKD. The CDR3 runs 17 residues. The CDR3 DNA reads as TGTGCCACCAGTGATGGGGGAGCGGGGCCCGTCTACAATGAGCAGTTCTTC. Translating gives CATSDGGAGPVYNEQFF.

The chain is built from TRBV4-1 and TRBJ2-7; D is possibly TRBD2 (5 bases). Germline V gene sequence: CDR1 MGHRA, CDR2 YSYEKL. The CDR3 consists of 17 residues. The germline V and J ends were trimmed by 3 bases and 0 bases, with 18 bases remaining between them. CDR3 bases: TGCGCCAGCAGCCAGTCAAGCGGCGGGCGGAGCTCCTACGAGCAGTACTTC. Translated, it gives CASSQSSGGRSSYEQYF.

V gene TRBV2 combines with J gene TRBJ2-7, with 8 bases lining up with TRBD1. Trimming took 5 bases from V and 3 from J; bases not matched to a gene: 12. Looked up from germline, CDR1 is SNHLY and CDR2 is FYNNEI. The CDR3 consists of 16 residues. DNA for the CDR3: TGTGCCAGCAGTTCCCGCCGGACAGGGTGGAACTACGAGCAGTACGTC. This gives the protein CASSSRRTGWNYEQYV.

CDR3 sequence (DNA): TGTGCCAGCAGCTTAGGGGCGAGCAATCAGCCCCAGCATTTT. It is translated as CASSLGASNQPQHF. The chain joins TRBV7-8 to TRBJ1-5; no clear D. CDR1 and CDR2 from the germline V gene are SGHVS and FQNEAQ. Trimming stripped 1 base from V and 1 base from J, with 5 bases between. The CDR3 extends over 14 amino acids. Together with reference TRBV7-8 and TRBJ1-5, the CDR3 gives the full variable domain: GAGVSQSPRYKVAKRGQDVALRCDPISGHVSLFWYQQALGQGPEFLTYFQNEAQLDKSGLPSDRFFAERPEGSVSTLKIQRTQQEDSAVYLCASSLGASNQPQHFGDGTRLSIL.

V usage is TRBV24-1 and J usage is TRBJ2-5; a possible D gene is TRBD2 (6 bases). Deletions cut 5 bases from V and 0 bases from J, with 18 bases between. The CDR3 sequence is 17 residues long. Germline values: CDR1 KGHDR, CDR2 SFDVKD. CDR3 nucleotides: TGTGCCACCAGTGGGAGGGCCTCCGGGACCAACCAAGAGACCCAGTACTTC. Protein product: CATSGRASGTNQETQYF.

The rearrangement uses TRBV5-1 and TRBJ1-1; 8 bases align to TRBD1. V gave up 3 bases and J gave up 11 bases; unmatched junction bases: 9. CDR3 length: 13 residues. Per the germline V gene, CDR1 is SGHRS and CDR2 is YFSETQ. The CDR3 region has the DNA TGCGCCAGCAGCTCGGACAGGGAAGTCAGGGCTTTCTTT. It specifies CASSSDREVRAFF.

This clone was found once. The chain recombines TRBV29-1 with TRBJ1-1, with 8 bases identical to TRBD1. The CDR3 spans 14 residues. The germline CDR1 and CDR2 sequences are SQVTM and ANQGSEA. Trimming cost V 6 bases and J 4 bases; bases outside gene matches: 10. CDR3 residues: CSVGGTGGGTEAFF. The CDR3 DNA reads as TGCAGCGTGGGGGGAACAGGGGGAGGCACTGAAGCTTTCTTT.

This clone was seen only once. The J gene is TRBJ2-5, the V gene TRBV10-2, with 13 bases aligning to TRBD2. Germline assignment: CDR1 WSHSY and CDR2 SAAADI. J gave up 5 bases and V 5 bases, and 5 bases lay outside the gene matches. This CDR3 contains 15 residues. The CDR3 spells CASSTSGRAWETQYF. In DNA, the CDR3 is TGCGCCAGCAGTACTAGCGGGAGGGCCTGGGAGACCCAGTACTTC.

This clone was seen just once. The V call is TRBV5-6, the J call TRBJ2-7; TRBD2 might be the D (5 bases). The V gene lost 4 bases and the J gene lost 3 bases, with 11 bases spanning the gap. CDR1 SGHDT and CDR2 YYEEEE come from the germline V gene. CDR3 length: 13 amino acids. As DNA, the CDR3 is TGTGCCAGCAGCAGGACGGGGAACTACGAGCAGTACGTC. Its protein product is CASSRTGNYEQYV.

Of note for this clone: The sample holds other DNA sequences that translate to the same CDR3. This chain connects TRBV6-5 to TRBJ1-2; D is perhaps TRBD1 (5 bases). CDR3 length equals 12 residues. The V end lost 2 bases, the J end lost 4 bases, and 5 bases lay between the germline ends. Germline-derived CDR1 and CDR2 are MNHEY and SVGAGI. CDR3 nucleotide sequence: TGTGCCAGCAGTTACAGGGGCTATGGCTACACCTTC. This translates into CASSYRGYGYTF.